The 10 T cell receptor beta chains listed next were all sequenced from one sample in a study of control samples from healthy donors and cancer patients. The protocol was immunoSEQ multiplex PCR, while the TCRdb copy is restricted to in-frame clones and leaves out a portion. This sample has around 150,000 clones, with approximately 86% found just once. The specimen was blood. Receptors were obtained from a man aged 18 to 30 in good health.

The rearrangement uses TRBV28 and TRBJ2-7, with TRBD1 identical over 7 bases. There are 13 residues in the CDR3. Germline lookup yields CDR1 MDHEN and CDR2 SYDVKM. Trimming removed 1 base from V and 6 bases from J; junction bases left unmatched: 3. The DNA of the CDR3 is TGTGCCAGCAGTTTATCACAGGGGAGCGAGCAGTACTTC. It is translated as CASSLSQGSEQYF. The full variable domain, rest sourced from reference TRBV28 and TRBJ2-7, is DVKVTQSSRYLVKRTGEKVFLECVQDMDHENMFWYRQDPGLGLRLIYFSYDVKMKEKGDIPEGYSVSREKKERFSLILESASTNQTSMYLCASSLSQGSEQYFGPGTRLTVT.

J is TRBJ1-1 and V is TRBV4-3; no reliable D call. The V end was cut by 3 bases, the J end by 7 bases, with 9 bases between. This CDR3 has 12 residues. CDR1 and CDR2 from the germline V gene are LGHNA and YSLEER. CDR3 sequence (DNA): TGCGCCAGCAGCCATGGAACGAGTGAAGCTTTCTTT. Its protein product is CASSHGTSEAFF.

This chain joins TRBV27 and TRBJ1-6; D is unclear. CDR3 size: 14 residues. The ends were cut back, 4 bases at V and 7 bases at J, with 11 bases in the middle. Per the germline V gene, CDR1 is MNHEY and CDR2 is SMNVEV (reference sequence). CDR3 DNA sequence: TGTGCCAGCAGTTGGGCAGGAGCAAATTCACCCCTCCACTTT. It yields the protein CASSWAGANSPLHF.

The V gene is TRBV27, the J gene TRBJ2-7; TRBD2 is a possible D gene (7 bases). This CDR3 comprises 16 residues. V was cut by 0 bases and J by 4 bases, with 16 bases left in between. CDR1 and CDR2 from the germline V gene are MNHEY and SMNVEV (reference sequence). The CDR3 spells CASSLSTAGAGYEQYF. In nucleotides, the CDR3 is TGTGCCAGCAGTTTATCGACTGCGGGGGCGGGGTACGAGCAGTACTTC.

The CDR3, as DNA: TGTGCCAGCAGCCCCCCCGGGACAGGGAAAGAGACCCAGTACTTC. Residues: CASSPPGTGKETQYF. This sequence joins TRBV21-1 and TRBJ2-5; TRBD1, the table's D call, was not compared with the DNA. TRBV21-1 is marked as a pseudogene. The CDR3 consists of 15 residues.

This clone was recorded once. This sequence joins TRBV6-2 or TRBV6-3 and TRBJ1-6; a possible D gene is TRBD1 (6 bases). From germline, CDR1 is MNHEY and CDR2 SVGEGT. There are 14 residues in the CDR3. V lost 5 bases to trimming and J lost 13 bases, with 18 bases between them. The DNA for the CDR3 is TGTGCCAGCAGTCAGGACAGCGAGGAAGACCCCCTCCACTTT. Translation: CASSQDSEEDPLHF.

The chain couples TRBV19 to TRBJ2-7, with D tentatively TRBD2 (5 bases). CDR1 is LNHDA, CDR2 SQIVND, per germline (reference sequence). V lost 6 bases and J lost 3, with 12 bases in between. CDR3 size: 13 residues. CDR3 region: CASRDSADYEQYF. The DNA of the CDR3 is TGTGCCAGTAGGGACTCCGCTGACTACGAGCAGTACTTC.

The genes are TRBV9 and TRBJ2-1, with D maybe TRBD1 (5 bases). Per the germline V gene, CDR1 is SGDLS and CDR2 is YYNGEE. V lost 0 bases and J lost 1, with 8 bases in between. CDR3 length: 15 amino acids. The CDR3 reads CASSVVGASYNEQFF. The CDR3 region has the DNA TGTGCCAGCAGCGTAGTAGGGGCGTCCTACAATGAGCAGTTCTTC.

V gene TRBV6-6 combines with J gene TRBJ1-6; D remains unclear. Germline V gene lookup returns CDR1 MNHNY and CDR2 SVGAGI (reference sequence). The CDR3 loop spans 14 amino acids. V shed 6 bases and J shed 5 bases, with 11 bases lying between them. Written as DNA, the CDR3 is TGTGCCAGCAGCTGGACTGCTGATAATTCACCCCTCCACTTT. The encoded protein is CASSWTADNSPLHF.

In DNA form, the CDR3 reads TGTGCCAACCGGGCGGAACCCAAGACAGGGACAGGGGAGACCCAGTACTTC. It specifies CANRAEPKTGTGETQYF. The chain is built from TRBV2 and TRBJ2-5; 9 bases agree with TRBD1. J lost 5 bases, V lost 10 bases, and 20 bases had no gene match. The CDR3 runs to 17 residues. The germline V gene encodes CDR1 SNHLY and CDR2 FYNNEI.